The 27 T cell receptor beta chains below were found in one sample sequenced in a study of shared clonotypes between healthy human individuals (dated by TCRdb to about 2020). Preparation of the library involved the immunoSEQ multiplex PCR assay. The table was pulled from immuneACCESS by TCRdb, which kept in-frame rearrangements only. Such tables lose some clones; where checked, under half of the loss comes from unresolved V genes, and the rest has no known cause. In this sample the table shows about 2.3 million clones, over 85% of which occur a single time. The ten largest clones add up to under 0.45% of the sample. The sample consisted of naive CD4+ T cells from PBMCs. The cell subset or site label for this specimen denotes: CD45RA+ positively selected. The receptor set was obtained from a man younger than 35 in good health. Some clones in this sample may be carry-over from other donors' samples.

V and J are TRBV5-1 and TRBJ1-2; TRBD1 is a possible D gene (6 bases). CDR1 is SGHRS, CDR2 YFSETQ, per germline. The CDR3 is 14 amino acids. The V gene lost 0 bases and the J gene lost 7 bases, with 13 bases spanning the gap. CDR3 bases: TGCGCCAGCAGCTTGGAGGACAGTAGTGGTGGCTACACCTTC. It is translated as CASSLEDSSGGYTF.

The chain carries TRBV6-5 and TRBJ2-2; unclear D gene. Trimming shortened V by 5 bases and J by 4 bases, and 11 bases separated the two germline ends. The germline CDR1 and CDR2 sequences are MNHEY and SVGAGI. This CDR3 has 14 amino acids. The CDR3 DNA sequence: TGTGCCAGCAGTCCAAACCGTCCCACCGGGGAGCTGTTTTTT. This gives the protein CASSPNRPTGELFF.

This chain uses TRBV29-1 with TRBJ2-5, with 13 bases fitting TRBD2. CDR1 and CDR2 (germline): SQVTM, ANQGSEA. V trimming: 4 bases; J trimming: 5 bases; junction bases outside the gene matches: 1. The CDR3 has 13 amino acids. The CDR3, as DNA: TGCAGCGTTGGGACTAGCGGGAGTGAGACCCAGTACTTC. The encoded protein is CSVGTSGSETQYF.

The chain carries TRBV11-2 and TRBJ1-3; D call uncertain. The CDR3 loop spans 16 amino acids. Germline CDR1 reads SGHAT; CDR2 reads FQNNGV. V was clipped by 5 bases and J by 0 bases, with 14 bases between them. CDR3 in amino acids: CASSGRRLLSGNTIYF. The CDR3 DNA sequence: TGTGCCAGCAGCGGACGGCGCCTCCTCTCTGGAAACACCATATATTTT.

The CDR3 reads CASSLGRLADNEQFF. The CDR3 nucleotides read TGCGCCAGCAGCTTGGGAAGGCTAGCGGACAATGAGCAGTTCTTC. V is TRBV5-1 and J is TRBJ2-1; 7 bases align to TRBD2. V trimming: 0 bases; J trimming: 5 bases; junction bases outside the gene matches: 5. This CDR3 has 15 amino acids. Germline V gives CDR1 SGHRS, CDR2 YFSETQ.

This clone was seen a few times. The same CDR3 also results from other DNA sequences found in this sample. This rearrangement joins TRBV28 to TRBJ1-2; D may be TRBD1 (5 bases). This CDR3 region has 13 residues. The germline V and J ends were trimmed by 6 bases and 3 bases, with 11 bases remaining between them. The germline V gene has CDR1 MDHEN and CDR2 SYDVKM. The CDR3: CASRSGTDYGYTF. Written as DNA, the CDR3 is TGTGCCAGCAGGTCCGGGACGGACTATGGCTACACCTTC.

The V call is TRBV9, the J call TRBJ2-5; D ambiguous. V lost 3 bases and J lost 7, with 16 bases in between. CDR1 SGDLS and CDR2 YYNGEE come from the germline V gene. CDR3 length: 14 amino acids. The chain's CDR3 is CASSAAGGRGTQYF. For the CDR3, the DNA is TGTGCCAGCAGCGCAGCCGGTGGGCGCGGGACCCAGTACTTC.

Here the CDR3 DNA reads TGCGCCAGCAGCTTGGCGGCTACCCTTGGGAGAGAGCAGTACTTC. It is translated as CASSLAATLGREQYF. The rearrangement links TRBV5-1 to TRBJ2-7; tentative D call: TRBD2 (5 bases). The CDR3 contains 15 residues. The germline V gene has CDR1 SGHRS and CDR2 YFSETQ. V lost 0 bases, J lost 7 bases, and 17 bases lay in between.

The gene calls are TRBV5-1 and TRBJ1-1; weak D call: TRBD1 (5 bases). The CDR3 spans 16 residues. The V end was cut by 2 bases, the J end by 6 bases, with 20 bases between. Germline loops: CDR1 SGHRS, CDR2 YFSETQ. The CDR3 nucleotides read TGCGCCAGCAGCTTAACGAACGGGACCCTAGGTGCTGAAGCTTTCTTT. It codes for CASSLTNGTLGAEAFF. Together with reference TRBV5-1 and TRBJ1-1, the CDR3 gives the full variable domain: KAGVTQTPRYLIKTRGQQVTLSCSPISGHRSVSWYQQTPGQGLQFLFEYFSETQRNKGNFPGRFSGRQFSNSRSEMNVSTLELGDSALYLCASSLTNGTLGAEAFFGQGTRLTVV.

On this clone: Other DNA sequences of this sample code for an identical CDR3. The rearrangement links TRBV6-6 to TRBJ1-5; D perhaps matches TRBD1 (5 bases). Looked up from germline, CDR1 is MNHNY and CDR2 is SVGAGI (reference sequence). This CDR3 has 14 amino acids. V was pared by 2 bases and J by 1 base, with 6 bases between. CDR3 coding DNA: TGTGCCAGCAGTTACGGGGCGAGCAATCAGCCCCAGCATTTT. The encoded protein is CASSYGASNQPQHF.

V usage is TRBV6-5 and J usage is TRBJ2-7, with 11 bases aligning to TRBD1. The V gene end was trimmed by 6 bases and the J gene end by 4 bases; junction bases not matched to a gene: 8. The V gene's germline CDR1 is MNHEY and CDR2 SVGAGI. The CDR3 length is 15 residues. Here the CDR3 reads CASRRWTGGGYEQYF. In DNA form, the CDR3 reads TGTGCCAGCAGGCGATGGACAGGGGGCGGGTACGAGCAGTACTTC.

The chain carries TRBV29-1 and TRBJ2-7, with 9 bases fitting TRBD1. Unmatched junction bases numbered 9, after V lost 6 bases and J lost 3 bases. The CDR3 spans 14 residues. CDR1 SQVTM and CDR2 ANQGSEA come from the germline V gene. The CDR3 coding sequence is TGCAGCGTCCTAGCCTTGACAGGGGGCTACGAGCAGTACTTC. This sequence encodes CSVLALTGGYEQYF.

The chain carries TRBV5-1 and TRBJ2-5; 9 bases fit TRBD1. Unmatched junction bases numbered 8, after V lost 3 bases and J lost 5 bases. The CDR3 length is 15 residues. In germline, CDR1 is SGHRS, CDR2 YFSETQ. CDR3 in DNA: TGCGCCAGCAGCTCCCAACCAGGACAGGGGGAGACCCAGTACTTC. This translates into CASSSQPGQGETQYF.

The genes are TRBV6-1 and TRBJ1-5; D gene ambiguous. V lost 5 bases, J lost 4 bases, and 9 bases lay in between. The CDR3 runs 13 residues. Per germline, CDR1 MNHNS and CDR2 SASEGT. CDR3 nucleotides: TGTGCCAGCAGTCTTGACACGAATCAGCCCCAGCATTTT. It yields the protein CASSLDTNQPQHF.

The chain combines TRBV19 with TRBJ2-2; D is possibly TRBD1 (6 bases). The CDR3 is made up of 16 amino acids. Trimming removed 2 bases at V and 1 base at J, with 11 bases between. Germline CDR1 is LNHDA and CDR2 is SQIVND (reference sequence). As DNA, the CDR3 is TGTGCCAGTAGTATACCACAGGGCTTGAACACCGGGGAGCTGTTTTTT. As protein: CASSIPQGLNTGELFF.

The chain uses TRBV4-2 and TRBJ2-1, with D perhaps being TRBD1 or TRBD2 (5 bases each). Germline assignment: CDR1 LGHNA and CDR2 YNFKEQ. Trimming took 4 bases from V and 8 from J, leaving 12 bases between them. The CDR3 has 13 residues. The CDR3 region is CASSRGPPDEQFF. The CDR3 DNA is TGTGCCAGCAGCCGGGGACCTCCGGATGAGCAGTTCTTC.

V and J are TRBV6-6 and TRBJ2-7, with 7 bases fitting TRBD1. Trimming cost V 7 bases and J 3 bases; bases outside gene matches: 15. Germline V lookup: CDR1 MNHNY, CDR2 SVGAGI (reference sequence). The CDR3 runs to 16 residues. The CDR3 DNA reads TGTGCCAGCACCTACCTCACGAGACAGGGCTTCTACGAGCAGTACTTC. It translates to CASTYLTRQGFYEQYF.

Turning to this clone: Additional DNA sequences in this sample encode the identical CDR3. The rearrangement links TRBV5-1 to TRBJ2-7, with D perhaps matching TRBD1 (6 bases). CDR3 length: 14 residues. Germline CDR1 SGHRS, CDR2 YFSETQ. Between the trimmed V and J ends, which lost 0 bases and 2 bases, there was a span of 9 bases. The CDR3 region has the DNA TGCGCCAGCAGCTTGGTACAGGGCGCCTACGAGCAGTACTTC. This codes for CASSLVQGAYEQYF. Full variable domain (rest looked up from reference TRBV5-1 and TRBJ2-7): KAGVTQTPRYLIKTRGQQVTLSCSPISGHRSVSWYQQTPGQGLQFLFEYFSETQRNKGNFPGRFSGRQFSNSRSEMNVSTLELGDSALYLCASSLVQGAYEQYFGPGTRLTVT.

In this sample, this clone turned up once. The chain recombines TRBV28 with TRBJ2-7, with 9 bases fitting TRBD2. The junction had 3 bases not matched to a gene; V was cut back by 6 bases and J by 3 bases. The germline gives CDR1 MDHEN, CDR2 SYDVKM. The CDR3 loop spans 13 amino acids. Here the CDR3 DNA reads TGTGCCAGCAGCACGACTAGCGGCTACGAGCAGTACTTC. It translates to CASSTTSGYEQYF.

V usage is TRBV28 and J usage is TRBJ2-2; 10 nucleotides agree with TRBD2. With V trimmed by 3 bases and J by 9 bases, 10 bases remained unmatched. CDR3 length equals 16 residues. CDR1 and CDR2 from the germline V gene are MDHEN and SYDVKM. CDR3 bases: TGTGCCAGCAGTTTGCCCTCTAGCGGGAGTTTCAGGGAGCTGTTTTTT. This translates into CASSLPSSGSFRELFF.

This clone was observed a few times. The J gene is TRBJ2-7, the V gene TRBV2; no clear D. The CDR3 is made up of 14 amino acids. Per the germline V gene, CDR1 is SNHLY and CDR2 is FYNNEI. V lost 6 bases to trimming and J lost 4 bases, with 16 bases between them. As DNA, the CDR3 is TGTGCCAGCAGGAGAGGCCAGGACGGGTACGAGCAGTACTTC. This sequence encodes CASRRGQDGYEQYF.

The chain recombines TRBV6-6 with TRBJ1-2; 10 bases are a match to TRBD1. Germline V CDR1 and CDR2: MNHNY, SVGAGI (reference sequence). There are 15 residues in the CDR3. V gave up 5 bases and J gave up 4 bases; unmatched junction bases: 7. The CDR3 spells CASSPDRGRAYGYTF. In nucleotides, the CDR3 is TGTGCCAGCAGTCCAGACAGGGGGCGCGCCTATGGCTACACCTTC.

This chain connects TRBV7-8 to TRBJ2-5; 12 positions match TRBD2. The CDR3 runs 18 residues. V gave up 2 bases and J gave up 2 bases; unmatched junction bases: 9. Germline CDR1 is SGHVS and CDR2 is FQNEAQ. The CDR3 sequence: CASSLYTSGRPGQETQYF. Written as DNA, the CDR3 is TGTGCCAGCAGCTTATACACTAGCGGGAGGCCAGGTCAAGAGACCCAGTACTTC. The whole variable domain, filled in from reference TRBV7-8 and TRBJ2-5, reads GAGVSQSPRYKVAKRGQDVALRCDPISGHVSLFWYQQALGQGPEFLTYFQNEAQLDKSGLPSDRFFAERPEGSVSTLKIQRTQQEDSAVYLCASSLYTSGRPGQETQYFGPGTRLLVL.

The chain uses TRBV19 and TRBJ1-4, with D uncertain. From germline, CDR1 is LNHDA and CDR2 SQIVND (reference sequence). The CDR3 runs 13 residues. Trimming removed 7 bases at V and 8 bases at J, with 14 bases between. Here the CDR3 reads CASIRGPGEKLFF. CDR3 DNA: TGTGCCAGTATAAGAGGACCTGGGGAAAAACTGTTTTTT.

On this clone: At the DNA level, this CDR3 is encoded by other sequences in the same sample as well. Here the CDR3 DNA reads TGCGCCAGCAGTCCGGACTACCCCCAGGAGACCCAGTACTTC. Translated: CASSPDYPQETQYF. The gene calls are TRBV5-1 and TRBJ2-5, with D tentatively TRBD2 (6 bases). CDR1 SGHRS and CDR2 YFSETQ come from the germline V gene. CDR3 length: 14 amino acids. Trimming shortened V by 5 bases and J by 5 bases, and 16 bases separated the two germline ends.

The chain couples TRBV10-1 to TRBJ2-7; TRBD1 matches 7 bases. CDR1 and CDR2 (germline): WNHNN, SYGVQD (reference sequence). V dropped 4 bases and J dropped 0; count of bases not matched to a gene: 15. The CDR3 totals 18 residues. The CDR3 DNA follows: TGCGCCAGCAGTGGGACCCCAAGACAGGGCTGGTACTCCTACGAGCAGTACTTC. This sequence encodes CASSGTPRQGWYSYEQYF.

V is TRBV9 and J is TRBJ2-3; 14 nucleotides agree with TRBD2. J gave up 0 bases and V 4 bases, and 16 bases lay outside the gene matches. Looked up from germline, CDR1 is SGDLS and CDR2 is YYNGEE. The CDR3 is 21 residues long. CDR3 in DNA: TGTGCCAGCAGCTCACAACTAAGGGGACTAGCGGGAGACATAAGCACAGATACGCAGTATTTT. Translation gives CASSSQLRGLAGDISTDTQYF.